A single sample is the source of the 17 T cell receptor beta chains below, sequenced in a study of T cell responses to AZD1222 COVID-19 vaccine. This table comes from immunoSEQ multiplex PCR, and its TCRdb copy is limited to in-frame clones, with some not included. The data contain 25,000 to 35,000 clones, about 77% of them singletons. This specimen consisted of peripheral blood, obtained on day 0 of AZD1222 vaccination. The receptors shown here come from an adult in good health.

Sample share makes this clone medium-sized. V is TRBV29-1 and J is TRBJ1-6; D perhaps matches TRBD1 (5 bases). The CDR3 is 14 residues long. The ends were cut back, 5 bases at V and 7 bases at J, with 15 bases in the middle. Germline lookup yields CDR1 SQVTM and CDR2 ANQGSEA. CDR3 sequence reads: CSVREGRGNSPLHF. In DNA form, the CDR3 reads TGCAGCGTTCGAGAGGGACGGGGAAATTCACCCCTCCACTTT.

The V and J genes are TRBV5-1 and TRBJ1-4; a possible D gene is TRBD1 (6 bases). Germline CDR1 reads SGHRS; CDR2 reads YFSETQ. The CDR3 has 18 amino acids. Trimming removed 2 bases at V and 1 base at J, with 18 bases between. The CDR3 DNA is TGCGCCAGCAGCTTAACAGGGTCGGTTTTAGGAACTAATGAAAAACTGTTTTTT. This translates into CASSLTGSVLGTNEKLFF.

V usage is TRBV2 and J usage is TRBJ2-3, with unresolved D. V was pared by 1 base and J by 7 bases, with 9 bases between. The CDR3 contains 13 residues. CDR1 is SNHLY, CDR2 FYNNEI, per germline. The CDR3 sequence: CASSEVLGYTQYF. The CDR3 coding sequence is TGTGCCAGCAGTGAAGTTTTGGGGTATACGCAGTATTTT.

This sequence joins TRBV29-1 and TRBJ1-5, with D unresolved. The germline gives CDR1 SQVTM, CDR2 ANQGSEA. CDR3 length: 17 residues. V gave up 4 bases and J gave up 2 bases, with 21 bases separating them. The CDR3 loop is CSVVLRYEGQGNQPQHF. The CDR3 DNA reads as TGCAGCGTTGTTCTCCGATATGAGGGTCAAGGCAATCAGCCCCAGCATTTT.

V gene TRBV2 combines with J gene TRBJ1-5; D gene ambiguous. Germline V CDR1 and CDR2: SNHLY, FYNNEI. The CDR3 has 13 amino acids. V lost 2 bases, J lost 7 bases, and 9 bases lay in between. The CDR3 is CASSEWEGQPQHF. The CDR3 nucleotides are TGTGCCAGCAGTGAATGGGAGGGCCAGCCCCAGCATTTT. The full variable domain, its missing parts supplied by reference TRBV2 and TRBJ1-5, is EPEVTQTPSHQVTQMGQEVILRCVPISNHLYFYWYRQILGQKVEFLVSFYNNEISEKSEIFDDQFSVERPDGSNFTLKIRSTKLEDSAMYFCASSEWEGQPQHFGDGTRLSIL.

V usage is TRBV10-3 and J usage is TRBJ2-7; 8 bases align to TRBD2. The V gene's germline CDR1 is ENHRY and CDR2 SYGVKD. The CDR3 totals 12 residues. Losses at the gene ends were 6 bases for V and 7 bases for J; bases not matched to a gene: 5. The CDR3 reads CAISAGGGEQYV. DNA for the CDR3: TGTGCCATCAGCGCCGGGGGGGGTGAGCAGTACGTC.

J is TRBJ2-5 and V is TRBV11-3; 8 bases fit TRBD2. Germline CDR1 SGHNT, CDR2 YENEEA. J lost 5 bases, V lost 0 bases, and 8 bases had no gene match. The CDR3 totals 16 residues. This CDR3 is CASSLESGLVGETQYF. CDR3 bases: TGTGCCAGCAGCTTAGAGTCGGGACTAGTCGGCGAGACCCAGTACTTC.

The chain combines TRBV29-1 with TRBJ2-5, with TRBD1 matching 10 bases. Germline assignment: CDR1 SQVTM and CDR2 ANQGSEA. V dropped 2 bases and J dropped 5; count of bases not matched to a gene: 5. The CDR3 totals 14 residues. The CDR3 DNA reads TGCAGCGTTGAAAGGACAGGGGGTCTCGAGACCCAGTACTTC. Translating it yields CSVERTGGLETQYF.

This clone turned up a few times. CDR3 loop: CASSQDEQGMDGYTF. CDR3 in DNA: TGCGCCAGCAGCCAAGATGAGCAGGGCATGGATGGCTACACCTTC. The chain recombines TRBV4-3 with TRBJ1-2; D possibly corresponds to TRBD1 (5 bases). The CDR3 covers 15 residues. Looked up from germline, CDR1 is LGHNA and CDR2 is YSLEER. The ends were cut back, 0 bases at V and 6 bases at J, with 14 bases in the middle.

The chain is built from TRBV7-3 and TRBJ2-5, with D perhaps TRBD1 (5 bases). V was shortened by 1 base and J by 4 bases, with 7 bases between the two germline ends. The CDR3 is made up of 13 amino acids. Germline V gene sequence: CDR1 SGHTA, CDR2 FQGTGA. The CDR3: CASSLRGGETQYF. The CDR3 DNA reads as TGTGCCAGCAGCTTAAGGGGCGGAGAGACCCAGTACTTC.

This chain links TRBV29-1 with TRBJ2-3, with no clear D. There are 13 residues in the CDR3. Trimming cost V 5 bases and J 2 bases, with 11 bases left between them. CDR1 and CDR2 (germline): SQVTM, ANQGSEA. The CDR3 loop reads CSVSGSPTDTQYF. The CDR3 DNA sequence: TGCAGCGTTTCGGGTAGCCCCACAGATACGCAGTATTTT.

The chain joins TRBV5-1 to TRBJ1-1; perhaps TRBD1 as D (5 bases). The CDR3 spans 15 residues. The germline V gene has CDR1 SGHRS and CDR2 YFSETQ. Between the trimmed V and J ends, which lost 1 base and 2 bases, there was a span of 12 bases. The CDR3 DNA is TGCGCCAGCAGCTTGTTAGGGGTACAAAACACTGAAGCTTTCTTT. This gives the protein CASSLLGVQNTEAFF.

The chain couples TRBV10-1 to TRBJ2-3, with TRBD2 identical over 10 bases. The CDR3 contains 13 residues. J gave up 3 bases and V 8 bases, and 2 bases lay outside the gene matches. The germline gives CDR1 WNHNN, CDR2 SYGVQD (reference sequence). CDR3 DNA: TGCGCCAGCGAAGCGGGGGGGACAGATACGCAGTATTTT. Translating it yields CASEAGGTDTQYF.

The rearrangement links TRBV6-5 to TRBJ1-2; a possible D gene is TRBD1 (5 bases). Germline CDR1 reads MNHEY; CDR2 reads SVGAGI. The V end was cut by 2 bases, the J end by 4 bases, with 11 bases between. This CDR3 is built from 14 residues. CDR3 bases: TGTGCCAGCAGTTACCGCAGGGACCCCTATGGCTACACCTTC. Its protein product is CASSYRRDPYGYTF.

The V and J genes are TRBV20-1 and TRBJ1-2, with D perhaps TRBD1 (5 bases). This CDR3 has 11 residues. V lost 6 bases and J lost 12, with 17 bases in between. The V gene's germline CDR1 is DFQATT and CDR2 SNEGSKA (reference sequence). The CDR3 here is CSADEGNGHTF. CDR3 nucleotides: TGCAGTGCGGACGAGGGGAACGGGCACACCTTC.

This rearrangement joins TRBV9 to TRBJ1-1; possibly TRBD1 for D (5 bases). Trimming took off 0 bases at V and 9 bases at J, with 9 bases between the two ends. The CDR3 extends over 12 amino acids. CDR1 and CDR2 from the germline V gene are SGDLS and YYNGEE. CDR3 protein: CASSVEEGKAFF. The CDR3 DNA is TGTGCCAGCAGCGTAGAAGAGGGGAAAGCTTTCTTT.

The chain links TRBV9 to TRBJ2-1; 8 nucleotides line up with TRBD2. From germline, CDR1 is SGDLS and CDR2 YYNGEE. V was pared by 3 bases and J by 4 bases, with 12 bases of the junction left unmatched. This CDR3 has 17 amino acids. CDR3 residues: CASSEELGAGVYNEQFF. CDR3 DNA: TGTGCCAGCAGCGAAGAACTAGGAGCGGGGGTTTACAATGAGCAGTTCTTC.